This record covers a single T cell receptor beta chain. What it binds is unknown. Here immunoSEQ multiplex PCR was the method, and the copy in TCRdb shows in-frame clones only, minus some. The table shows 130,000 or so clones, with more than 75% occurring only once. The sample belongs to a study of cytomegalovirus exposure and HLA in healthy donors. Findings and caveats of the study: In vitro checks showed that three CMV-associated chains really do target CMV antigens. Most TCR sequences proved rare, with some public TCRs found in many donors. Cytomegalovirus-associated TCR beta chains were listed, numbering some 150.

Germline assignment: CDR1 GTSNPN and CDR2 SVGIG (reference sequence). The CDR3 is made up of 13 amino acids. Trimming left V 4 bases short and J 0 bases short, with 8 bases between. The TCR sequence derives from a woman aged 25 to 39 in good health and CMV-seronegative. Material for sequencing was PBMCs. The chain couples TRBV30 to TRBJ2-3; D remains unclear. The CDR3 bases are TGTGCCTGGACGAAAACTAGCACAGATACGCAGTATTTT. Translated: CAWTKTSTDTQYF.